This TCR beta chain was sequenced during a study of T cells in Graves' hyperthyroidism and ophthalmopathy. Amplification yielded TCR beta CDR3 regions, with RNA transcripts as the source. First-round RT-PCR of the TCR CDR3 relied on the HTBI primer set. TCRdb re-called the multiplex PCR reads through MiXCR, storing one row per CDR3 protein. The sample yields 600,000 to 650,000 distinct CDR3 sequences, less than 25% seen once. On this clonotype: Its target is unknown.

Study-wide points: Ophthalmopathy was model-predicted a median around seven months pre-onset.

Looked up from germline, CDR1 is ENHRY and CDR2 is SYGVKD. The CDR3 extends over 15 amino acids. J gave up 0 bases and V 6 bases, and 7 bases lay outside the gene matches. Investigators excluded patients with uncontrolled infection, other autoimmune disease, pregnancy or lactation. Each diagnosis drew on symptoms, thyroxine, TRAb, thyroid ultrasound and orbital computed tomography findings. Fresh peripheral blood, 7.5 to 10 ml, yielded the PBMCs. Material for sequencing was blood. The chain is built from TRBV10-3 and TRBJ2-7; 8 bases match TRBD1. The receptor was derived from a man aged 30 to 45 with Graves' ophthalmopathy. CDR3 nucleotides: TGTGCCATCAGCGAGGACAGGGACGGCTCCTACGAGCAGTACTTC. Its protein product is CAISEDRDGSYEQYF.